Below, one T cell receptor (beta chain) is given with its context. Its antigen is unknown. The study ran its PCR with 60 Vbeta and 13 Jbeta primers. Using immunoSEQ multiplex PCR, the repertoire was profiled, and TCRdb retains in-frame clones only, with some absent. The data hold 120,000 or so clones, with around 75% observed a single time. The data belong to a study of cytomegalovirus exposure and HLA in healthy donors. Study-level background: Across some 400 genotyped donors, around 82% landed in the Caucasian-associated ancestry cluster. Overall study findings and caveats: The study recorded 164 TCR beta chains that were cytomegalovirus-associated. It was confirmed in vitro that a few of the CMV-associated chains were specific for CMV antigens.

Germline V gene sequence: CDR1 SGHDT, CDR2 YYEEEE. The V gene end was trimmed by 3 bases and the J gene end by 7 bases; junction bases not matched to a gene: 2. CDR3 length: 12 residues. V and J are TRBV5-6 and TRBJ1-2; 8 bases agree with TRBD1. The TCR sequence derives from a woman between 50 and 59 years old in good health and CMV-seropositive. What was sequenced was PBMCs. CDR3 amino acids: CASSSGGAGYTF. CDR3 DNA: TGTGCCAGCAGCTCAGGGGGCGCTGGCTACACCTTC.